This TCR beta chain stems from a study of beta chain features in type 1 diabetes. The germline gives CDR1 SGHRS, CDR2 YFSETQ. V dropped 0 bases and J dropped 5 bases, with 17 bases sitting between them. The CDR3 totals 17 residues. Expressed TCRB transcripts got sequenced, as all isolated RNA was reverse transcribed. TCRdb's table, derived via immunoSEQ multiplex PCR, lists solely in-frame clones and lacks some. Of 350,000 or so clones in the sample, about 20% were seen once. The V gene is TRBV5-1, the J gene TRBJ2-2; TRBD1 is a possible D gene (7 bases). The source is a young woman in good health. What was sequenced was naive CD4+ T cells from blood. CDR3 sequence: CASSLGGTDKLTGELFF. The DNA of the CDR3 is TGCGCCAGCAGCTTGGGCGGGACAGACAAATTGACCGGGGAGCTGTTTTTT.